This T cell receptor (beta chain) was retrieved from a study of regulatory T cells in long-lasting Graves disease. This clonotype was detected many times. The V gene's germline CDR1 is LNHDA and CDR2 SQIVND (reference sequence). Deletions cut 3 bases from V and 2 bases from J, with 11 bases between. The CDR3 is 14 residues long. Time point in this sample: newly diagnosed GD, antithyroid drugs for less than 3 months. Scientists built the TCR library using RNA that was extracted from PBMCs. With EDTA tubes as the receptacles, 7.5 to 9.5 milliliters of peripheral blood were drawn. Through Arm-PCR of CDR3 regions and iRepertoire HTBI primers, TCR beta libraries were built. TCRdb called the multiplex PCR reads again in MiXCR, with one record for every CDR3 protein. The sample records about 540,000 distinct CDR3 sequences, roughly 14% being singletons. This sample also appeared in a second study, on T cells in Graves' hyperthyroidism and ophthalmopathy. That paper adds: Most thyroid clonotypes expanded above 0.001 were also detected in blood. Ophthalmopathy was told apart from stable hyperthyroidism by a 13 V-J model.

The TCR comes from a man aged 25-45 years with Graves disease. This rearrangement joins TRBV19 to TRBJ2-7; no clear D gene. The specimen was peripheral blood mononuclear cells (PBMCs), collected at new diagnosis, from a patient treated with antithyroid drugs. The DNA for the CDR3 is TGTGCCAGTAGTATCAGTGGAGTAGCCTACGAGCAGTACTTC. It codes for CASSISGVAYEQYF.